The table lists the clone carrying this T cell receptor (beta chain) with many counts. Mismatch with germline at one junction end may stem from a read error. The entry originates in a study of blood T cells in healthy people across ages. Sample-barcoded 5' priming and a J-beta primer mix drove a second PCR of roughly 6 to 12 cycles. Every cDNA molecule bore a tag from a template-switch adaptor containing 12 random nucleotides. Using its own MiXCR run on the 5' RACE reads, TCRdb lists one record per CDR3 protein. The table includes around 650,000 distinct CDR3 sequences, less than 40% detected once. CDR1 MNHNS and CDR2 SASEGT come from the germline V gene. The CDR3 covers 14 residues. Those donating, healthy Caucasian individuals from Russia, were aged about 6 to 100. The study isolated at least 6 million PBMCs from each sample.

This sequence joins TRBV6-1 and TRBJ1-1; 7 nucleotides match TRBD1. Sequencing was carried out using blood. The sequence derives from a woman older than 75 in good health. CDR3 sequence (DNA): TGTGCCAGCAGTAAAGCGAGGGACAGCACTGAAGCTTTCTTT. It codes for CASSKARDSTEAFF.